Detailed here is one TCR beta chain. Sequencing was performed with immunoSEQ multiplex PCR; in TCRdb, only in-frame clones are kept and a portion is missing. This table has approximately 130,000 clones, over 85% appearing once. The data originate from a study of T cell changes during pregnancy in multiple sclerosis. The CDR3 extends over 14 amino acids. CDR1 is MDHEN and CDR2 is SYDVKM in the germline V gene. With V trimmed by 6 bases and J by 5 bases, 8 bases remained unmatched. This clonotype originated in a female donor with multiple sclerosis, enrolled in a pregnancy study. The sequences come from peripheral blood, collected before pregnancy. The chain links TRBV28 to TRBJ2-7, with 9 positions matching TRBD1. The CDR3 loop is CASRPDRGRDEQYF. The CDR3 bases are TGTGCCAGCAGGCCCGACAGGGGGAGGGACGAGCAGTACTTC. The full variable domain, completed using reference TRBV28 and TRBJ2-7, is DVKVTQSSRYLVKRTGEKVFLECVQDMDHENMFWYRQDPGLGLRLIYFSYDVKMKEKGDIPEGYSVSREKKERFSLILESASTNQTSMYLCASRPDRGRDEQYFGPGTRLTVT.